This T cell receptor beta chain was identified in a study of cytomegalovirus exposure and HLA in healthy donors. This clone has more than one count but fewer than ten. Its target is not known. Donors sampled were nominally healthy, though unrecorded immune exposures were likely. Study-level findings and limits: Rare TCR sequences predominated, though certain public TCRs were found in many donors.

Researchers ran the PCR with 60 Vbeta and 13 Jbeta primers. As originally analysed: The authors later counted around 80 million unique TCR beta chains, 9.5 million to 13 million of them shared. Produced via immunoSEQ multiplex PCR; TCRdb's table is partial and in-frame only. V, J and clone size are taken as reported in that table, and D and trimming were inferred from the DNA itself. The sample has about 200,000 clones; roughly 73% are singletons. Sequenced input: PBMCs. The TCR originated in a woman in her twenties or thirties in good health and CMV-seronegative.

The CDR3 sequence: CASSLRGRTQEAFF. The CDR3 DNA sequence: TGTGCCAGCAGCTTGAGGGGTCGGACGCAAGAAGCTTTCTTT. The rearrangement links TRBV5-6 to TRBJ1-1, with D possibly matching TRBD1 (5 bases). CDR3 length: 14 amino acids. V was shortened by 1 base and J by 8 bases, with 15 bases between the two germline ends. Germline CDR1 SGHDT, CDR2 YYEEEE.